What follows describes a single T cell receptor (beta chain). This sample is drawn from a study of blood T cell repertoires in COVID-19. At the level of the study: Specimens from acute and convalescent COVID-19 originated in the United States, Italy and Spain. PBMCs, B-cell-depleted T cells, or T cells provided the cDNA or gDNA that made up the material.

Losses at the gene ends were 4 bases for V and 6 bases for J; bases not matched to a gene: 17. The CDR3 sequence is 18 residues long. Germline loops: CDR1 MNHNS, CDR2 SASEGT. Authors' analysis steps: Using reference gene primer amplification, nucleated cell counts were estimated. The data were produced by immunoSEQ multiplex PCR, yet TCRdb's version contains in-frame clones alone and is incomplete. V and J calls plus clone size are reproduced from that table; the DNA served to infer D and trimming. The sample yields 100,000 or so clones, roughly nine tenths seen once. This clonotype was obtained from a man in his sixties with acute or convalescent COVID-19. The sequencing input was peripheral blood. The genes are TRBV6-1 and TRBJ2-1; 8 bases map to TRBD2. The CDR3 protein is CASSALTSGGRGGNEQFF. CDR3 sequence (DNA): TGTGCCAGCAGTGCACTTACTAGCGGTGGGCGGGGAGGCAATGAGCAGTTCTTC.